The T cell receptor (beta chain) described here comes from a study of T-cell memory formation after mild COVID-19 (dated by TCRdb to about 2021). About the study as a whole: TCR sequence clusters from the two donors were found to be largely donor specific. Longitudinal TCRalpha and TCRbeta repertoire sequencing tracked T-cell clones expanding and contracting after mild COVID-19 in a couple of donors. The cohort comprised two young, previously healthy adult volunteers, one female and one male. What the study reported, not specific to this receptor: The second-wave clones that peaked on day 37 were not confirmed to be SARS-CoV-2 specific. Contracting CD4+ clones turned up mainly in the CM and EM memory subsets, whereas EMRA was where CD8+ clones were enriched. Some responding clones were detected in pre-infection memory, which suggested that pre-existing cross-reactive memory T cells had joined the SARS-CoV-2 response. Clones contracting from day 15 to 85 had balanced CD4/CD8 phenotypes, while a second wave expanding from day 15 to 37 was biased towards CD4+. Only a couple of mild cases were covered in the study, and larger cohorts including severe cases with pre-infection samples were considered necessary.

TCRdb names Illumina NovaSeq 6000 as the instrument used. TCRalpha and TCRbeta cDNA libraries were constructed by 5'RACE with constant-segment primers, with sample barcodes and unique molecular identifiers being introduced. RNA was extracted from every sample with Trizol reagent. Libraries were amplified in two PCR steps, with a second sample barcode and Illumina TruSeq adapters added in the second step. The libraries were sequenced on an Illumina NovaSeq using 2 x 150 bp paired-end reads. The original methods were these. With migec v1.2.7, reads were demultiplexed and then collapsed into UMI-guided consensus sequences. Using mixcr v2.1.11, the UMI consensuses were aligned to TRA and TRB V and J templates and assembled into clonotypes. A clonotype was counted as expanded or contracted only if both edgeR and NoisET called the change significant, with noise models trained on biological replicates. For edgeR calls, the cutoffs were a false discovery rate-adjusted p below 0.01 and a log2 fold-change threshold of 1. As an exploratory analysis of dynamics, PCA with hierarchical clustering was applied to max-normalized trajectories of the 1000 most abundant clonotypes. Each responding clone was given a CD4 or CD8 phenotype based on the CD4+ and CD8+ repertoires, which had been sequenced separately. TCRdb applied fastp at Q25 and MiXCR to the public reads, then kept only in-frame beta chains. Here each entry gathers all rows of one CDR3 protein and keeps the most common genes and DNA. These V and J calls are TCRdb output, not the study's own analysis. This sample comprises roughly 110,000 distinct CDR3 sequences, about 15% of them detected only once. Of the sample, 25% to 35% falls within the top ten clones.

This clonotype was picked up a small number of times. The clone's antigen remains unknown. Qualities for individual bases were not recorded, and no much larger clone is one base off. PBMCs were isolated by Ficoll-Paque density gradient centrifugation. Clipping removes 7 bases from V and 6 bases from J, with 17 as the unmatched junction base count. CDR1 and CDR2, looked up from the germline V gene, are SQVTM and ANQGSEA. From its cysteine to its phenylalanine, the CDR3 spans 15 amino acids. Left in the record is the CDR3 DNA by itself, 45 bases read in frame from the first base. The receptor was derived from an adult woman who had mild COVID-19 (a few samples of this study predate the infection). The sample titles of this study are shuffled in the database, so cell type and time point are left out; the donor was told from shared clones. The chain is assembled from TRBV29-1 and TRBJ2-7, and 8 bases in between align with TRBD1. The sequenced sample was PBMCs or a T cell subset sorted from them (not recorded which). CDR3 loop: CSAGETGDLEREQYF. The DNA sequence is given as TGCAGCGCTGGGGAGACAGGGGACCTCGAACGCGAGCAGTACTTC.